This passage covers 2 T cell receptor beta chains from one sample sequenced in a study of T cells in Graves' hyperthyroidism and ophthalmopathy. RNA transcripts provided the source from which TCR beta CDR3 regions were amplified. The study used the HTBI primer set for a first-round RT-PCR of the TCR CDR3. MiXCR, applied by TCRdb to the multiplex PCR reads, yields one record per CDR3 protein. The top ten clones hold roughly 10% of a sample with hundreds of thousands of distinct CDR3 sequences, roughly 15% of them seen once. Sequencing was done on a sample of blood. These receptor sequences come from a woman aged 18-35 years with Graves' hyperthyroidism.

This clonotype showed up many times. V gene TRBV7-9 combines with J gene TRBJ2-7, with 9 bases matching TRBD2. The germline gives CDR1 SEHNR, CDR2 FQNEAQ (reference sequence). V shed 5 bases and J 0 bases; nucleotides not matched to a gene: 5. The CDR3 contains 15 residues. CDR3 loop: CASSLGTSHSYEQYF. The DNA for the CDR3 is TGTGCCAGCAGCCTCGGGACTAGCCACTCCTACGAGCAGTACTTC.

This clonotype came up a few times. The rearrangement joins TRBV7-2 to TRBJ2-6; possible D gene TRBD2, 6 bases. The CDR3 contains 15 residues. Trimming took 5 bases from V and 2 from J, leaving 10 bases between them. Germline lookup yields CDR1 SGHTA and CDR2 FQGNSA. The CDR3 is CASSRGGTGANVLTF. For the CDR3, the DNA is TGTGCCAGCAGCCGTGGGGGGACTGGGGCCAACGTCCTGACTTTC.